A single sample is the source of the 6 T cell receptor beta chains below, sequenced in a study of T-cell reconstitution after alpha-beta-depleted transplantation in children (dated by TCRdb to 2016 to 2017). Libraries were constructed by PCR. The sample was run on an Illumina HiSeq 2500. Molecular barcoding was employed in the preparation of TCR libraries, with unique molecular identifiers being used to normalize TCRbeta repertoire quantification. TCRdb cleaned the public reads at Q25 with fastp, built clones with MiXCR and kept in-frame beta chains. Here each entry gathers all rows of one CDR3 protein and keeps the most common genes and DNA. The sample profile shows 17,000 or so distinct CDR3 sequences; around 12% of them were found once. The top ten hold around two thirds of the sample. This specimen's treatment or condition label, interpreted: allogeneic hematopoietic cell transplantation with graft depleted of TCRalphabeta T cells and CD19 B cells.

The sample consisted of PBMCs, mostly from graft donor cells, taken 180 days after TCRalphabeta/CD19-depleted stem cell transplant. Source of these receptors: a boy under three years old who had a stem cell transplant for Wiskott-Aldrich syndrome, so the T cells may come from the graft donor.

This clonotype was seen a handful of times. The V call is TRBV6-6, the J call TRBJ2-7; D remains unclear. The germline gives CDR1 MNHNY, CDR2 SVGAGI (reference sequence). The V gene lost 8 bases and the J gene lost 4 bases, with 9 bases spanning the gap. The CDR3 is 11 amino acids. The CDR3 reads CASVSVYEQYF. CDR3 coding DNA: TGTGCCAGCGTGAGTGTGTACGAGCAGTACTTC.

This clonotype has ten or more counts. The V call is TRBV28, the J call TRBJ2-1, with D possibly TRBD2 on 6 matching bases. The CDR3 runs to 13 residues. The ends were cut back, 2 bases at V and 9 bases at J, with 11 bases in the middle. Germline V CDR1 and CDR2: MDHEN, SYDVKM. Written as DNA, the CDR3 is TGTGCCAGCAGTTTAGTTGCGGAGGGTGAGCAGTTCTTC. Protein product: CASSLVAEGEQFF.

The chain uses TRBV11-2 and TRBJ1-1; D call uncertain. Germline CDR1 and CDR2: SGHAT and FQNNGV. V was pared by 8 bases and J by 1 base, with 14 bases between. This CDR3 region has 14 residues. This CDR3 reads CASEKYDSNTEAFF. CDR3 bases: TGTGCCAGCGAAAAATATGATTCGAACACTGAAGCTTTCTTT.

In its sample, this clonotype was seen many times. This chain uses TRBV12-3 or TRBV12-4 with TRBJ1-3, with 8 bases identical to TRBD1. The CDR3 totals 14 residues. V lost 1 base and J lost 5; bases outside the gene matches: 1. In DNA, the CDR3 is TGTGCCAGCAGTTTAGGGACAGGGCGAAACACCATATATTTT. It is translated as CASSLGTGRNTIYF.

The chain carries TRBV7-6 and TRBJ1-4, with 7 bases that match TRBD1. The CDR3 totals 14 residues. Trimming cost V 5 bases and J 3 bases; bases outside gene matches: 3. Germline V lookup: CDR1 SGHVS, CDR2 FNYEAQ. This CDR3 reads CASSPGTANEKLFF. The CDR3 bases are TGTGCCAGCAGCCCTGGGACAGCTAATGAAAAACTGTTTTTT. The whole variable domain, filled in from reference TRBV7-6 and TRBJ1-4, reads GAGVSQSPRYKVTKRGQDVALRCDPISGHVSLYWYRQALGQGPEFLTYFNYEAQQDKSGLPNDRFSAERPEGSISTLTIQRTEQRDSAMYRCASSPGTANEKLFFGSGTQLSVL.

This clonotype showed up many times. This chain links TRBV7-9 with TRBJ2-1; 9 nucleotides match TRBD1. This CDR3 has 16 amino acids. V was clipped by 5 bases and J by 9 bases; unmatched bases: 14. CDR1 is SEHNR, CDR2 FQNEAQ, per germline (reference sequence). In DNA form, the CDR3 reads TGTGCCAGCAGCGAAGGCGGGGACAGGGTCCGAGGTGAGCAGTTCTTC. Its protein product is CASSEGGDRVRGEQFF.